Below, 17 T cell receptor beta chains from the same sample are listed, as sequenced in a study of OX40 agonist ivuxolimab in advanced cancers. Sequencing was performed with immunoSEQ multiplex PCR; in TCRdb, only in-frame clones are kept and a portion is missing. The sample shows nearly 60,000 clones, 81% of them seen only once. Sequenced material: CD4+ or CD8+ T cells sorted from blood, taken in a trial of the OX40 agonist ivuxolimab. These receptor sequences come from an adult with an advanced solid tumor such as melanoma, head and neck, liver or kidney cancer.

CDR3 sequence reads: CASNPSGGPDTQYF. The CDR3 DNA reads as TGTGCCAGCAACCCCTCAGGCGGGCCCGATACGCAGTATTTT. The rearrangement links TRBV9 to TRBJ2-3; tentatively, D is TRBD2 (5 bases). The V gene lost 6 bases and the J gene lost 6 bases, with 17 bases spanning the gap. The CDR3 extends over 14 amino acids. Germline V gene sequence: CDR1 SGDLS, CDR2 YYNGEE. The whole variable domain, filled in from reference TRBV9 and TRBJ2-3, reads DSGVTQTPKHLITATGQRVTLRCSPRSGDLSVYWYQQSLDQGLQFLIQYYNGEERAKGNILERFSAQQFPDLHSELNLSSLELGDSALYFCASNPSGGPDTQYFGPGTRLTVL.

The genes are TRBV9 and TRBJ2-2, with 8 bases identical to TRBD2. The CDR3 is 16 amino acids. Per the germline V gene, CDR1 is SGDLS and CDR2 is YYNGEE. V was pared by 0 bases and J by 8 bases, with 9 bases of the junction left unmatched. CDR3 in amino acids: CASSVGSGVMNGELFF. The CDR3 DNA is TGTGCCAGCAGCGTAGGTAGCGGGGTTATGAATGGGGAGCTGTTTTTT.

The V call is TRBV5-5, the J call TRBJ1-5; TRBD1 is a possible D gene (6 bases). Germline CDR1 SGHKS, CDR2 YYEKEE (reference sequence). V was cut by 0 bases and J by 5 bases, with 12 bases left in between. CDR3 length: 15 residues. CDR3 DNA: TGTGCCAGCAGCTTGGATTGGAGGGGGGATCAGCCCCAGCATTTT. Translated, it gives CASSLDWRGDQPQHF.

The rearrangement joins TRBV15 to TRBJ2-7, with 10 bases lining up with TRBD1. The CDR3 has 15 residues. The germline CDR1 and CDR2 sequences are LNHNV and YYDKDF (reference sequence). Trimming cost V 3 bases and J 5 bases; bases outside gene matches: 7. As DNA, the CDR3 is TGTGCCACCAGCAGGCCTGGGACAGGGGCCCACGAGCAGTACTTC. It yields the protein CATSRPGTGAHEQYF. Variable domain in full (rest from reference TRBV15 and TRBJ2-7): DAMVIQNPRYQVTQFGKPVTLSCSQTLNHNVMYWYQQKSSQAPKLLFHYYDKDFNNEADTPDNFQSRRPNTSFCFLDIRSPGLGDTAMYLCATSRPGTGAHEQYFGPGTRLTVT.

The V gene is TRBV6-5, the J gene TRBJ2-3; D remains ambiguous. V gave up 7 bases and J gave up 1 base, with 15 bases separating them. The CDR3 spans 15 residues. CDR1 is MNHEY, CDR2 SVGAGI, per germline. The CDR3 is CASTSRKRGTDTQYF. The CDR3 nucleotides are TGTGCCAGCACCTCGAGGAAACGGGGCACAGATACGCAGTATTTT.

The chain combines TRBV19 with TRBJ2-7, with D perhaps matching TRBD2 (6 bases). Between the trimmed V and J ends, which lost 3 bases and 0 bases, there was a span of 9 bases. CDR1 and CDR2 (germline): LNHDA, SQIVND (reference sequence). The CDR3 is 14 amino acids. In DNA form, the CDR3 reads TGTGCCAGTAGTATCGGAGGGAACTCCTACGAGCAGTACTTC. Amino acid sequence: CASSIGGNSYEQYF.

The chain recombines TRBV5-1 with TRBJ2-7; 9 bases align to TRBD1. The junction had 5 bases not matched to a gene; V was cut back by 1 base and J by 6 bases. Germline lookup yields CDR1 SGHRS and CDR2 YFSETQ. There are 14 residues in the CDR3. In DNA, the CDR3 is TGCGCCAGCAGCTTGTTCGGACAGGGGCCCGAGCAGTACTTC. Residues: CASSLFGQGPEQYF.

The V and J genes are TRBV5-8 and TRBJ1-4; D not certain. The CDR3 is made up of 15 amino acids. Germline V gene sequence: CDR1 SGHTS, CDR2 YDEGEE. The V end lost 2 bases, the J end lost 8 bases, and 16 bases lay between the germline ends. The CDR3 DNA is TGTGCCAGCAGCTTTGGGGATACTTTTAAAGAAAAACTGTTTTTT. Protein sequence: CASSFGDTFKEKLFF.

The chain has TRBV5-1 and TRBJ1-4; 10 bases map to TRBD1. Germline loops: CDR1 SGHRS, CDR2 YFSETQ. This CDR3 spans 15 amino acids. J gave up 5 bases and V 0 bases, and 1 base lay outside the gene matches. CDR3 coding DNA: TGCGCCAGCAGCTTGGAGGGACAGGGGAATGAAAAACTGTTTTTT. This codes for CASSLEGQGNEKLFF.

This clone occurred a few times. The chain couples TRBV7-8 to TRBJ2-7; TRBD1 might be the D (6 bases). The V end was cut by 5 bases, the J end by 2 bases, with 13 bases between. The CDR3 is 14 residues long. The germline V gene has CDR1 SGHVS and CDR2 FQNEAQ. CDR3 DNA: TGTGCCAGCAGCCGTCTCAGGGGAACCTACGAGCAGTACTTC. The encoded protein is CASSRLRGTYEQYF.

The V gene is TRBV7-6, the J gene TRBJ1-4, with 10 positions matching TRBD1. Per the germline V gene, CDR1 is SGHVS and CDR2 is FNYEAQ. The CDR3 covers 15 residues. J was trimmed by 5 bases and V by 5 bases; bases with no gene match: 5. CDR3 residues: CASSLTGGSNEKLFF. The CDR3 bases are TGTGCCAGCAGCCTGACAGGGGGCTCGAATGAAAAACTGTTTTTT. Using reference TRBV7-6 and TRBJ1-4 for the parts outside the CDR3, the full variable domain is GAGVSQSPRYKVTKRGQDVALRCDPISGHVSLYWYRQALGQGPEFLTYFNYEAQQDKSGLPNDRFSAERPEGSISTLTIQRTEQRDSAMYRCASSLTGGSNEKLFFGSGTQLSVL.

The chain is built from TRBV7-9 and TRBJ2-1; 8 bases match TRBD2. The junction had 10 bases not matched to a gene; V was cut back by 5 bases and J by 7 bases. The CDR3 length is 15 residues. The germline V gene encodes CDR1 SEHNR and CDR2 FQNEAQ (reference sequence). CDR3 sequence: CASSPVAGFSNEQFF. The CDR3 region has the DNA TGTGCCAGCAGCCCCGTAGCGGGGTTTTCAAATGAGCAGTTCTTC.

This sequence joins TRBV29-1 and TRBJ1-2; the match to TRBD1 covers 10 bases. With 5 bases clipped from V and 3 bases from J, the junction kept 6 bases outside the gene matches. Germline V CDR1 and CDR2: SQVTM, ANQGSEA. The CDR3 has 14 amino acids. This chain's CDR3 is CSVRRQGADYGYTF. The DNA of the CDR3 is TGCAGCGTTCGCCGACAGGGGGCAGACTATGGCTACACCTTC.

This clone was picked up one time. The chain uses TRBV6-5 and TRBJ2-2; no firm D call. The V and J ends lost 6 bases and 7 bases respectively, with 9 bases between them. The CDR3 is made up of 12 amino acids. Per germline, CDR1 MNHEY and CDR2 SVGAGI. CDR3 coding DNA: TGTGCCAGCAGCCGCGGAATCGGGGAGCTGTTTTTT. Protein: CASSRGIGELFF.

This clone has just a few counts. This chain links TRBV10-2 with TRBJ2-5; D may correspond to TRBD1 or TRBD2 (6 bases each). The CDR3 is 13 amino acids. CDR1 is WSHSY and CDR2 is SAAADI in the germline V gene. V was cut by 7 bases and J by 1 base, with 10 bases left in between. The CDR3 loop reads CASIGGRQETQYF. CDR3 DNA sequence: TGCGCCAGCATAGGGGGGCGCCAAGAGACCCAGTACTTC.

V usage is TRBV11-3 and J usage is TRBJ1-4; D ambiguous. V lost 4 bases to trimming and J lost 6 bases, with 6 bases between them. Germline assignment: CDR1 SGHNT and CDR2 YENEEA. The CDR3 loop spans 12 amino acids. CDR3 coding DNA: TGTGCCAGCAGCTCTCCCGATGAAAAACTGTTTTTT. Protein product: CASSSPDEKLFF.

V usage is TRBV5-1 and J usage is TRBJ2-7, with unresolved D. Germline CDR1 reads SGHRS; CDR2 reads YFSETQ. V dropped 4 bases and J dropped 2 bases, with 13 bases sitting between them. The CDR3 spans 14 residues. The CDR3 coding sequence is TGCGCCAGCAGCCCGACCCAGTTCGCCTACGAGCAGTACTTC. Translation gives CASSPTQFAYEQYF.